The 15 T cell receptor beta chains given below trace back to one sample, sequenced in a study of T-cell reconstitution after alpha-beta-depleted transplantation in children. A library of TCRbeta sequences, prepared with unique molecular identifiers, was generated. TCRdb used MiXCR to reprocess the PCR reads, holding one entry per CDR3 protein. The sample lists 200,000 or so distinct CDR3 sequences, around 7% occurring once. Sequencing was performed on PBMCs, taken before TCRalphabeta/CD19-depleted stem cell transplant. These receptors all stem from a boy aged 2 to 9 with acute lymphoblastic leukemia, due to receive a stem cell transplant.

Many counts were recorded for this clonotype. This sequence joins TRBV7-6 and TRBJ1-6, with TRBD1 matching 9 bases. Germline CDR1 and CDR2: SGHVS and FNYEAQ. After removal of 1 base from V and 10 bases from J, the junction contained 5 bases not matched to a gene. This CDR3 is built from 15 residues. Written as DNA, the CDR3 is TGTGCCAGCAGCTTAGAGGGACAGGGAAGCTCACCCCTCCACTTT. It yields the protein CASSLEGQGSSPLHF.

This clonotype was picked up many times. V gene TRBV20-1 combines with J gene TRBJ2-5; TRBD1 might be the D (6 bases). The CDR3 covers 14 residues. V was pared by 7 bases and J by 1 base, with 16 bases between. Per the germline V gene, CDR1 is DFQATT and CDR2 is SNEGSKA (reference sequence). CDR3 DNA sequence: TGCAGTGGATCGTTCTCAGGGGCCCAAGAGACCCAGTACTTC. It yields the protein CSGSFSGAQETQYF.

This clonotype was recorded at least ten times. The chain uses TRBV15 and TRBJ2-3; 11 nucleotides agree with TRBD2. Germline V CDR1 and CDR2: LNHNV, YYDKDF (reference sequence). CDR3 length: 15 amino acids. The J segment lost 2 bases and the V segment lost 4 bases, leaving 2 bases of the junction unmatched. DNA for the CDR3: TGTGCCACCAGCAAACTAGCGGGGGCCACAGATACGCAGTATTTT. It yields the protein CATSKLAGATDTQYF.

This clonotype was recorded at least ten times. The chain combines TRBV7-9 with TRBJ2-1; no definite D call. Germline V gives CDR1 SEHNR, CDR2 FQNEAQ (reference sequence). The CDR3 consists of 12 residues. Trimming shortened V by 3 bases and J by 5 bases, and 5 bases separated the two germline ends. The CDR3 DNA reads TGTGCCAGCAGCTTTCGGGACAATGAGCAGTTCTTC. Residues: CASSFRDNEQFF.

Notes on this clonotype: A read error may explain this, as a much larger clone is one base away. Given the absence of the conserved phenylalanine or tryptophan at the CDR3 end, a read error is likely. The chain joins TRBV4-3 to TRBJ1-1; D not resolved. Germline V gene data show CDR1 as LGHNA and CDR2 as YSLEER. This CDR3 has 13 amino acids. The ends were cut back, 0 bases at V and 6 bases at J, with 8 bases in the middle. DNA of the CDR3: TGCGCCAGCAGCCAAGACAGAGGGTCTGAAGCTTTCTAT. Its protein product is CASSQDRGSEAFY.

The sample holds many counts of this clonotype. The CDR3 sequence is CASSPGQGNETQYF. The CDR3 nucleotides are TGTGCCAGCAGTCCGGGCCAAGGGAACGAGACCCAGTACTTC. The genes are TRBV6-2 or TRBV6-3 and TRBJ2-5; D is ambiguous. CDR3 size: 14 residues. Germline V CDR1 and CDR2: MNHEY, SVGEGT. V dropped 5 bases and J dropped 5 bases, with 15 bases sitting between them.

This clonotype has at least ten counts. The chain joins TRBV29-1 to TRBJ2-1, with 7 bases lining up with TRBD2. The CDR3 runs to 10 residues. CDR1 is SQVTM, CDR2 ANQGSEA, per germline. Unmatched junction bases numbered 3, after V lost 7 bases and J lost 9 bases. CDR3 in amino acids: CSAGLSEQFF. For the CDR3, the DNA is TGCAGCGCGGGACTATCTGAGCAGTTCTTC.

This chain uses TRBV4-2 with TRBJ1-2; 7 nucleotides match TRBD1. Losses at the gene ends were 10 bases for V and 4 bases for J; bases not matched to a gene: 15. The germline gives CDR1 LGHNA, CDR2 YNFKEQ. This CDR3 has 15 amino acids. The CDR3 is CAMGPGTALGYGYTF. Written as DNA, the CDR3 is TGTGCCATGGGCCCCGGGACAGCCCTAGGCTATGGCTACACCTTC.

This chain connects TRBV4-3 to TRBJ2-7; D is perhaps TRBD1 (6 bases). CDR3 size: 14 residues. Germline V gene sequence: CDR1 LGHNA, CDR2 YSLEER. The V gene lost 1 base and the J gene lost 2 bases, with 9 bases spanning the gap. The CDR3 reads CASSQGTVTYEQYF. CDR3 in DNA: TGCGCCAGCAGCCAAGGGACAGTAACCTACGAGCAGTACTTC.

The table lists this clonotype with many counts. The chain is built from TRBV6-5 and TRBJ1-5; a weak D match, TRBD1 (6 bases). V lost 2 bases and J lost 5, with 10 bases in between. Germline V lookup: CDR1 MNHEY, CDR2 SVGAGI. The CDR3 extends over 14 amino acids. The CDR3 DNA is TGTGCCAGCAGTTACATGGGGGCCCATCAGCCCCAGCATTTT. Translated: CASSYMGAHQPQHF.

This clonotype was recorded at least ten times. The chain couples TRBV6-2 or TRBV6-3 to TRBJ1-6; TRBD1 aligns across 8 bases. J gave up 7 bases and V 0 bases, and 2 bases lay outside the gene matches. The CDR3 is made up of 15 amino acids. Germline V gene data show CDR1 as MNHEY and CDR2 as SVGEGT. CDR3 coding DNA: TGTGCCAGCAGTTACTCAAGACAGGGGAATTCACCCCTCCACTTT. Its translation is CASSYSRQGNSPLHF.

In this sample, this clonotype turned up many times. The CDR3 DNA reads TGTGCCAGCAGCAAAAGACAGGGCTTTAATGAAAAACTGTTTTTT. The encoded protein is CASSKRQGFNEKLFF. The chain uses TRBV28 and TRBJ1-4; TRBD1 agrees at 7 bases. V shed 6 bases, J shed 4 bases, and the junction held 8 bases outside the gene matches. The CDR3 runs 15 residues. Germline V gene sequence: CDR1 MDHEN, CDR2 SYDVKM.

This chain uses TRBV12-3 or TRBV12-4 with TRBJ2-7, with 9 nucleotides matching TRBD2. CDR3 length: 15 amino acids. J was trimmed by 2 bases and V by 0 bases; bases with no gene match: 2. In DNA, the CDR3 is TGTGCCAGCAGTTTAGCGGCGGGGGGGCCCTACGAGCAGTACTTC. Residues: CASSLAAGGPYEQYF.

This clonotype was observed a few times. The V gene is TRBV5-1, the J gene TRBJ1-2, with D unresolved. Germline loops: CDR1 SGHRS, CDR2 YFSETQ. Trimming took off 2 bases at V and 6 bases at J, with 8 bases between the two ends. This CDR3 spans 12 amino acids. CDR3 nucleotide sequence: TGCGCCAGCAGCTTCACCAGTGATGGCTACACCTTC. Amino acids: CASSFTSDGYTF.

The sample holds many counts of this clonotype. V gene TRBV5-1 combines with J gene TRBJ2-3; perhaps TRBD1 as D (5 bases). Germline CDR1 reads SGHRS; CDR2 reads YFSETQ. V lost 4 bases to trimming and J lost 4 bases, with 13 bases between them. The CDR3 has 14 amino acids. The CDR3 DNA reads TGCGCCAGCAGCGGTTTAGCAGGGTCAGATACGCAGTATTTT. Amino acids: CASSGLAGSDTQYF.